Following are 32 T cell receptor beta chains from one sample sequenced in a study of cytomegalovirus exposure and HLA in healthy donors (dated by TCRdb to the late 2010s). The library was produced with the immunoSEQ multiplex PCR assay. For the multiplex PCR, a mixture combining 60 forward primers for TCR Vbeta segments and 13 reverse primers for TCR Jbeta segments was used. TCRdb provides this immuneACCESS table in a form limited to in-frame rearrangements. Some clones are lacking; in checked studies, under half of them reflect an unresolved V gene, and why the rest are absent is not known. The table for this sample lists around 130,000 clones; approximately 8.7% of them were counted only once. 5.5% of the sample is in the top ten clones. The sequenced sample consisted of PBMCs. The receptors shown here come from a man aged 40-49 years in good health and CMV-seronegative.

This clone was detected only a few times. CDR3 nucleotide sequence: TGTGCCAGTAGTAGACCGGGACAGGGTAGATGGGAGCAGTACTTC. Protein: CASSRPGQGRWEQYF. The genes are TRBV19 and TRBJ2-7, with TRBD1 matching 9 bases. The CDR3 has 15 residues. V trimming: 4 bases; J trimming: 7 bases; junction bases outside the gene matches: 11. Germline lookup yields CDR1 LNHDA and CDR2 SQIVND (reference sequence).

This chain connects TRBV28 to TRBJ1-5; maybe TRBD1 (5 bases). Trimming stripped 5 bases from V and 3 bases from J, with 11 bases between. Per germline, CDR1 MDHEN and CDR2 SYDVKM. The CDR3 totals 14 residues. The CDR3 sequence is CASSQTVTNQPQHF. The CDR3 DNA reads as TGTGCCAGCAGTCAGACAGTCACCAATCAGCCCCAGCATTTT.

This clone has a handful of counts. This rearrangement joins TRBV11-2 to TRBJ1-2, with D uncertain. The CDR3 is 13 amino acids. The germline V gene encodes CDR1 SGHAT and CDR2 FQNNGV. V was shortened by 1 base and J by 0 bases, with 3 bases between the two germline ends. DNA of the CDR3: TGTGCCAGCAGCTTAGTCGCTAACTATGGCTACACCTTC. This codes for CASSLVANYGYTF.

The chain links TRBV7-2 to TRBJ1-1; tentative D call: TRBD1 (6 bases). Germline V gene lookup returns CDR1 SGHTA and CDR2 FQGNSA. V was pared by 6 bases and J by 3 bases, with 11 bases between. The CDR3 length is 13 residues. CDR3 bases: TGTGCCAGCAGTTACAGGGTGGACACTGAAGCTTTCTTT. This gives the protein CASSYRVDTEAFF. The complete variable domain, with remaining parts taken from reference TRBV7-2 and TRBJ1-1, reads GAGVSQSPSNKVTEKGKDVELRCDPISGHTALYWYRQSLGQGLEFLIYFQGNSAPDKSGLPSDRFSAERTGGSVSTLTIQRTQQEDSAVYLCASSYRVDTEAFFGQGTRLTVV.

The rearrangement uses TRBV5-1 and TRBJ1-1; D not resolved. V lost 0 bases to trimming and J lost 3 bases, with 6 bases between them. There are 13 residues in the CDR3. From germline, CDR1 is SGHRS and CDR2 YFSETQ. The CDR3 protein is CASSLELYTEAFF. The CDR3 DNA is TGCGCCAGCAGCTTGGAACTCTACACTGAAGCTTTCTTT.

This clone was detected only a few times. V and J are TRBV19 and TRBJ1-6, with D maybe TRBD1 (5 bases). The V end lost 9 bases, the J end lost 7 bases, and 13 bases lay between the germline ends. The CDR3 runs to 13 residues. In germline, CDR1 is LNHDA, CDR2 SQIVND (reference sequence). CDR3 region: CASKLGGNSPLHF. The CDR3 DNA is TGTGCCAGCAAGCTGGGGGGAAATTCACCCCTCCACTTT.

The table lists this clone with a few counts. The chain has TRBV5-1 and TRBJ1-1; 7 nucleotides align to TRBD1. With 1 base clipped from V and 4 bases from J, the junction kept 1 base outside the gene matches. Germline CDR1 and CDR2: SGHRS and YFSETQ. This CDR3 is 13 amino acids long. CDR3 loop: CASSLPGGTEAFF. CDR3 nucleotide sequence: TGCGCCAGCAGCTTGCCAGGGGGCACTGAAGCTTTCTTT. Filled out from reference TRBV5-1 and TRBJ1-1, the complete variable domain reads KAGVTQTPRYLIKTRGQQVTLSCSPISGHRSVSWYQQTPGQGLQFLFEYFSETQRNKGNFPGRFSGRQFSNSRSEMNVSTLELGDSALYLCASSLPGGTEAFFGQGTRLTVV.

This clone was seen more than once but under ten times. The chain couples TRBV7-2 to TRBJ1-3; D not certain. The CDR3 totals 15 residues. Germline CDR1 SGHTA, CDR2 FQGNSA. Between the trimmed V and J ends, which lost 5 bases and 1 base, there was a span of 12 bases. CDR3 bases: TGTGCCAGCAGCCCGGGAGGAGCGTCTGGAAACACCATATATTTT. Its translation: CASSPGGASGNTIYF.

V usage is TRBV28 and J usage is TRBJ2-7, with no clear D. The CDR3 is made up of 13 amino acids. Deletions cut 4 bases from V and 3 bases from J, with 10 bases between. CDR1 and CDR2 (germline): MDHEN, SYDVKM. CDR3 sequence reads: CASSSPLLYEQYF. CDR3 nucleotides: TGTGCCAGCAGTTCTCCTCTCCTCTACGAGCAGTACTTC.

The sample holds a few counts of this clone. The CDR3 DNA is TGTGCCAGCAGCTTGACAGGGGCCGAAGCTTTCTTT. As protein: CASSLTGAEAFF. The chain recombines TRBV5-5 with TRBJ1-1, with 7 bases matching TRBD1. Trimming removed 1 base from V and 8 bases from J; junction bases left unmatched: 2. This CDR3 contains 12 residues. CDR1 is SGHKS, CDR2 YYEKEE, per germline (reference sequence).

This clone has more than one count but fewer than ten. The chain employs TRBV19 and TRBJ2-2, with D maybe TRBD1 (6 bases). Germline CDR1 and CDR2: LNHDA and SQIVND (reference sequence). The length of the CDR3 is 16 residues. Trimming cost V 1 base and J 5 bases, with 14 bases left between them. The CDR3 sequence is CASSIGGGRRTGELFF. The CDR3 DNA follows: TGTGCCAGTAGTATAGGTGGGGGCAGGAGAACCGGGGAGCTGTTTTTT. Filled out from reference TRBV19 and TRBJ2-2, the complete variable domain reads DGGITQSPKYLFRKEGQNVTLSCEQNLNHDAMYWYRQDPGQGLRLIYYSQIVNDFQKGDIAEGYSVSREKKESFPLTVTSAQKNPTAFYLCASSIGGGRRTGELFFGEGSRLTVL.

This clone was picked up a small number of times. The V call is TRBV30, the J call TRBJ2-3; TRBD2 agrees at 11 bases. The germline CDR1 and CDR2 sequences are GTSNPN and SVGIG (reference sequence). The CDR3 sequence is 14 residues long. Unmatched junction bases numbered 5, after V lost 7 bases and J lost 2 bases. CDR3 DNA sequence: TGTGCCTCGACTAGCGGGGACACCACAGATACGCAGTATTTT. It specifies CASTSGDTTDTQYF.

This clone was seen a few times. The V gene is TRBV30, the J gene TRBJ1-6, with 7 bases identical to TRBD1. The CDR3 sequence is 16 residues long. V trimming: 3 bases; J trimming: 1 base; junction bases outside the gene matches: 6. The germline CDR1 and CDR2 sequences are GTSNPN and SVGIG (reference sequence). This CDR3 is CAWRDQGDSYNSPLHF. DNA for the CDR3: TGTGCCTGGAGGGACCAGGGGGATTCCTATAATTCACCCCTCCACTTT.

The chain is built from TRBV6-5 and TRBJ2-3; 7 bases fit TRBD1. Looked up from germline, CDR1 is MNHEY and CDR2 is SVGAGI. CDR3 size: 15 residues. V lost 0 bases and J lost 3; bases outside the gene matches: 3. This CDR3 is CASSYSTGRTDTQYF. In DNA form, the CDR3 reads TGTGCCAGCAGTTACTCGACAGGGCGAACAGATACGCAGTATTTT.

This clone was observed a handful of times. The chain carries TRBV4-1 and TRBJ2-3, with D perhaps matching TRBD2 (7 bases). This CDR3 has 16 amino acids. V gave up 0 bases and J gave up 6 bases, with 16 bases separating them. Per the germline V gene, CDR1 is MGHRA and CDR2 is YSYEKL. For the CDR3, the DNA is TGCGCCAGCAGCCAAGATTTTGTGGGGGGGCCGGATACGCAGTATTTT. This codes for CASSQDFVGGPDTQYF.

This clone was seen a few times. This chain uses TRBV6-5 with TRBJ1-1; 8 positions match TRBD1. The V gene end was trimmed by 5 bases and the J gene end by 4 bases; junction bases not matched to a gene: 9. Germline V CDR1 and CDR2: MNHEY, SVGAGI. The CDR3 is 15 residues long. CDR3 protein: CASSRSTTGGTEAFF. The CDR3 DNA follows: TGTGCCAGCAGTAGATCGACTACAGGGGGCACTGAAGCTTTCTTT.

This clone was detected only a few times. The chain couples TRBV5-4 to TRBJ2-2; 9 nucleotides agree with TRBD2. The ends lost 0 bases at V and 4 bases at J; junction bases unmatched: 4. Germline CDR1 reads SGHNT; CDR2 reads YYREEE (reference sequence). The CDR3 sequence is 16 residues long. CDR3 amino acids: CASSLGVAGATGELFF. Here the CDR3 DNA reads TGTGCCAGCAGCTTGGGGGTAGCGGGAGCCACCGGGGAGCTGTTTTTT.

This chain joins TRBV23-1 and TRBJ1-6, with D perhaps TRBD1 (6 bases). TRBV23-1 is given ORF status, its function remaining uncertain. Between the trimmed V and J ends, which lost 6 bases and 5 bases, there was a span of 14 bases. CDR3 length: 15 amino acids. CDR3 nucleotide sequence: TGCGCCAGCAGCCTACAGGGACGGAATAATTCACCCCTCCACTTT. Its translation: CASSLQGRNNSPLHF.

This clone ranks as medium-sized. The chain uses TRBV4-3 and TRBJ2-6; D is perhaps TRBD2 (5 bases). CDR3 length: 16 amino acids. Germline lookup yields CDR1 LGHNA and CDR2 YSLEER. V lost 2 bases and J lost 0, with 8 bases in between. The CDR3 is CASSQSGVSGANVLTF. The CDR3 bases are TGCGCCAGCAGCCAAAGCGGCGTCTCTGGGGCCAACGTCCTGACTTTC.

This clone appeared a few times. V usage is TRBV7-9 and J usage is TRBJ1-4, with unresolved D. Germline-derived CDR1 and CDR2 are SEHNR and FQNEAQ (reference sequence). The V gene lost 1 base and the J gene lost 7 bases, with 10 bases spanning the gap. The CDR3 is 14 residues long. The CDR3 spells CASSLGGGGEKLFF. Written as DNA, the CDR3 is TGTGCCAGCAGCTTAGGGGGAGGAGGTGAAAAACTGTTTTTT.

This clone appeared a few times. V usage is TRBV5-1 and J usage is TRBJ2-7; 7 bases line up with TRBD1. Germline values: CDR1 SGHRS, CDR2 YFSETQ. The CDR3 contains 13 residues. The V segment lost 4 bases and the J segment 5 bases; nucleotides outside the gene matches: 6. The CDR3 DNA reads as TGCGCCAGCAGCCTGACAGGGTCCCACGAGCAGTACTTC. Translating gives CASSLTGSHEQYF.

In DNA form, the CDR3 reads TGTGCCAGCAGCTTGGGACAGAACACCATATATTTT. Its protein is CASSLGQNTIYF. The gene calls are TRBV5-6 and TRBJ1-3, with a tentative D call TRBD1 (5 bases). CDR3 length: 12 residues. V lost 0 bases to trimming and J lost 7 bases, with 5 bases between them. CDR1 SGHDT and CDR2 YYEEEE come from the germline V gene. The full variable domain, its missing parts supplied by reference TRBV5-6 and TRBJ1-3, is DAGVTQSPTHLIKTRGQQVTLRCSPKSGHDTVSWYQQALGQGPQFIFQYYEEEERQRGNFPDRFSGHQFPNYSSELNVNALLLGDSALYLCASSLGQNTIYFGEGSWLTVV.

This clone has more than one count but fewer than ten. This chain links TRBV7-9 with TRBJ1-3; D might be TRBD1 (5 bases). The V end was cut by 5 bases, the J end by 2 bases, with 13 bases between. CDR3 size: 15 residues. The germline CDR1 and CDR2 sequences are SEHNR and FQNEAQ (reference sequence). DNA of the CDR3: TGTGCCAGCAGCGCGCCTGCGGGGGCTGGAAACACCATATATTTT. Its translation: CASSAPAGAGNTIYF.

J is TRBJ2-3 and V is TRBV6-5; the D is unclear. This CDR3 has 13 residues. Trimming removed 5 bases from V and 1 base from J, with 7 bases in between. Germline-derived CDR1 and CDR2 are MNHEY and SVGAGI. CDR3 in amino acids: CASSRLGTDTQYF. CDR3 DNA sequence: TGTGCCAGCAGTCGACTTGGCACAGATACGCAGTATTTT.

The chain has TRBV5-4 and TRBJ2-2; TRBD1 is a possible D gene (6 bases). V dropped 2 bases and J dropped 0 bases, with 14 bases sitting between them. The CDR3 length is 17 residues. The germline gives CDR1 SGHNT, CDR2 YYREEE (reference sequence). The CDR3 here is CASSLQGALTNTGELFF. The CDR3 region has the DNA TGTGCCAGCAGCTTACAGGGAGCCCTGACGAACACCGGGGAGCTGTTTTTT.

This chain links TRBV13 with TRBJ2-5; D is unresolved. Germline values: CDR1 PRHDT, CDR2 FYEKMQ (reference sequence). Trimming removed 0 bases from V and 11 bases from J, with 13 bases in between. The CDR3 extends over 13 amino acids. DNA of the CDR3: TGTGCCAGCAGCTTAGGGCCCTCTTCGGAGCAGTACTTC. It specifies CASSLGPSSEQYF.

This clone came up a few times. This chain connects TRBV7-8 to TRBJ2-5; TRBD2 is a possible D gene (6 bases). This CDR3 is built from 15 residues. Germline V gene sequence: CDR1 SGHVS, CDR2 FQNEAQ. Trimming cost V 2 bases and J 5 bases, with 15 bases left between them. CDR3 sequence (DNA): TGTGCCAGCAGCTTAAAAGGGACTCAGTCGGAGACCCAGTACTTC. Translating gives CASSLKGTQSETQYF.

The rearrangement joins TRBV27 to TRBJ2-7, with a weak D call TRBD2 (6 bases). The CDR3 sequence is 13 residues long. V lost 5 bases and J lost 2, with 10 bases in between. Germline V gene lookup returns CDR1 MNHEY and CDR2 SMNVEV (reference sequence). The CDR3 nucleotides are TGTGCCAGCAGTGGAGGGAATCCCTACGAGCAGTACTTC. It encodes CASSGGNPYEQYF.

This clone was seen a handful of times. J is TRBJ2-5 and V is TRBV5-6; D perhaps matches TRBD2 (5 bases). Trimming removed 4 bases at V and 8 bases at J, with 18 bases between. The CDR3 spans 14 residues. Germline CDR1 SGHDT, CDR2 YYEEEE. CDR3 residues: CASSRAQWGETQYF. CDR3 coding DNA: TGTGCCAGCAGCCGGGCCCAATGGGGAGAAACCCAGTACTTC.

The V call is TRBV7-8, the J call TRBJ1-5; possibly TRBD1 for D (5 bases). In germline, CDR1 is SGHVS, CDR2 FQNEAQ. This CDR3 has 16 amino acids. Trimming removed 2 bases at V and 0 bases at J, with 11 bases between. The CDR3 spells CASSLLATASNQPQHF. The CDR3 DNA is TGTGCCAGCAGCTTATTGGCGACAGCTAGCAATCAGCCCCAGCATTTT. The whole variable domain, remainder taken from reference TRBV7-8 and TRBJ1-5, is GAGVSQSPRYKVAKRGQDVALRCDPISGHVSLFWYQQALGQGPEFLTYFQNEAQLDKSGLPSDRFFAERPEGSVSTLKIQRTQQEDSAVYLCASSLLATASNQPQHFGDGTRLSIL.

The rearrangement uses TRBV5-1 and TRBJ2-1; 11 bases are shared with TRBD2. V was pared by 7 bases and J by 8 bases, with 14 bases of the junction left unmatched. CDR1 is SGHRS, CDR2 YFSETQ, per germline. The CDR3 consists of 16 residues. The CDR3 spells CASGPGLAVFDDEQFF. The CDR3 nucleotides are TGCGCCAGCGGGCCGGGACTAGCGGTTTTTGACGATGAGCAGTTCTTC.

The chain links TRBV9 to TRBJ2-7; TRBD1 is a possible D gene (5 bases). Trimming cost V 1 base and J 6 bases, with 14 bases left between them. This CDR3 is built from 14 residues. Per germline, CDR1 SGDLS and CDR2 YYNGEE. The CDR3 nucleotides read TGTGCCAGCAGCGTAACGTTTGGGGCGCGCGAGCAGTACTTC. Amino acids: CASSVTFGAREQYF.